The rows below give T cell receptor beta chains drawn from one sample of a study of shared clonotypes between healthy human individuals. The protocol was immunoSEQ multiplex PCR, while the TCRdb copy is restricted to in-frame clones and leaves out a portion. The data hold under 2,000,000 clones, with about 95% observed a single time. Source material: naive CD8+ T cells sorted from blood. Source of these receptors: a young man in good health. The conserved cysteine and the conserved F or W are not part of the CDR3 here.

j_gene,v_gene,len,CDR3aa
TRBJ1-1,TRBV6-5,13,ASSSQGGANTEAF
TRBJ1-6,TRBV9,13,ASSVLDPGYSPLH
TRBJ1-2,TRBV30,12,AWTLTVANYGYT
TRBJ2-1,TRBV15,14,ATSRDDTPGFNEQF
TRBJ1-6,TRBV5-4,12,ASRPGQGDSPLH
TRBJ2-3,TRBV6-5,11,ASALAFTDTQY
TRBJ2-7,TRBV4-3,13,ASSHHPGEGYEQY
TRBJ2-7,TRBV4-3,14,ASSQDGTESSYEQY
TRBJ1-5,TRBV9,12,ASSVGGSNQPQH
TRBJ2-1,TRBV6-5,14,ASSYSDSSSYNEQF
TRBJ1-5,TRBV6-1,12,ASMADLSNQPQH
TRBJ2-7,TRBV27,11,ASSPDRVYEQY
TRBJ1-4,TRBV2,14,ASDSDRDRANEKLF
TRBJ2-5,TRBV13,13,ASSWGLAGQETQY
TRBJ2-7,TRBV5-5,12,ASSFGGLSYEQY
TRBJ1-1,TRBV7-6,12,ASSLEARFTEAF
TRBJ2-7,TRBV5-6,13,ASSFDLNGSYEQY
TRBJ2-7,TRBV7-9,15,ASTFPAGTVGSYEQY
TRBJ2-7,TRBV29-1,11,SVEVSASYEQY
TRBJ2-2,TRBV27,12,ASSLIVEGGELF
TRBJ1-6,TRBV5-5,12,ASSLIIGDSPLH
TRBJ2-1,TRBV19,17,ASSITGLAGGISYNEQF
TRBJ2-4,TRBV4-3,15,ASSQVAQGAPKNIQY
TRBJ2-2,TRBV10-1,12,ASSEGGTTGELF
TRBJ1-1,TRBV5-6,10,ASSSGGPEAF
TRBJ2-7,TRBV13,11,ASSLGRSYEQY
TRBJ2-1,TRBV7-9,11,ASNPTGGIEQF
TRBJ2-5,TRBV5-1,14,ASSLGTGAYQETQY
TRBJ2-7,TRBV27,11,ASSFGLAREQY
TRBJ2-7,TRBV6-5,13,ASSSLGGQTYEQY